This paragraph covers one T cell receptor (beta chain) sequence. The antigen remains undetermined. This entry comes from a study of a mutant IDH1 vaccine in newly diagnosed glioma. Overall study context: The treated group averaged about 41 years old and was around 60% male, around 38% female. Prior therapy was radiotherapy, temozolomide, or both; most received both.

The time point here: week 47, end of study. Every single dose of the vaccine, 300 ug of mutant IDH1 20-mer peptide, came with topical imiquimod. New IDH1-mutant, ATRX-lost WHO grade 3 or 4 astrocytomas occurred in donors. The CDR3 spans 17 residues. J gave up 0 bases and V 1 base, and 8 bases lay outside the gene matches. The germline CDR1 and CDR2 sequences are SGHRS and YFSETQ. The repertoire was sequenced with immunoSEQ multiplex PCR; TCRdb's copy has only in-frame clones and lacks some. The data show roughly 34,000 clones, 75% to 95% seen once. This receptor was obtained from a woman in her forties with glioma. The input for sequencing was PBMCs, taken from a glioma patient whose treatment included an IDH1 peptide vaccine. The rearrangement joins TRBV5-1 to TRBJ2-7, with 9 bases that match TRBD1. The DNA for the CDR3 is TGCGCCAGCAGCTTGAGCTTCGGACAGGGGTTCTCCTACGAGCAGTACTTC. This gives the protein CASSLSFGQGFSYEQYF.